A selection of T cell receptor beta chains follows, all from one sample in a study of post-analysis software for immune sequencing data. TCRdb processed the PCR reads anew with MiXCR; each CDR3 protein has one entry. The sample includes about 540,000 distinct CDR3 sequences, 30% to 40% of them seen just once. The sample was blood. These receptors originate from a girl aged 2 to 17 with multiple sclerosis. CDR3s leave out the opening cysteine and the closing phenylalanine or tryptophan. Each record gives: V gene, J gene, clone size, CDR3 protein. Expanded clones are given a class, and other clones once, few, many or no size at all.

TRBV7-6	TRBJ2-1	few	ASLSGTEETQF
TRBV6-6	TRBJ2-3	NA	ASSPQGVADTQY
TRBV20-1	TRBJ2-3	NA	SASGDPDTDTQY
TRBV4-1	TRBJ1-4	NA	ASSRMGGTYFGDEKLF
TRBV7-6	TRBJ1-2	NA	ASSLEWRGPLGYT
TRBV6-5	TRBJ2-1	few	ATIRDRGYNEQF
TRBV7-9	TRBJ1-2	few	ASSPGTDLYGYT
TRBV7-8	TRBJ2-1	few	ASSLAGQTYNEQF
TRBV5-1	TRBJ1-2	NA	ASSLLGVLYT
TRBV20-1	TRBJ2-7	NA	SASPGDRGTYEQY
TRBV29-1	TRBJ2-5	NA	SVPGLGGQQETQY
TRBV4-1	TRBJ2-1	NA	ASSHPPGGGPFDEQF
TRBV20-1	TRBJ2-7	NA	SARDLMTGAYEQY
TRBV14	TRBJ2-2	few	ASSQVVGLGTGELF
TRBV28	TRBJ1-2	few	ASSLLSGQRISGYT
TRBV2	TRBJ1-2	few	ASSPAGTDARGYT
TRBV6-5	TRBJ2-3	NA	ASRSTSQGSTDTQY
TRBV7-8	TRBJ2-5	NA	ASSRRTSGRGETQY
TRBV7-8	TRBJ2-3	NA	ASSLAASAGVVDTQY
TRBV6-1	TRBJ1-2	NA	ASSEARGRNYGYT
TRBV5-1	TRBJ2-5	NA	ASSLGLAGATLETQY
TRBV24-1	TRBJ1-4	NA	ATSLDREGEKLF
TRBV6-4	TRBJ2-5	NA	ASSDSGGSQETQY
TRBV5-1	TRBJ2-1	NA	ASSLGFTSGGYNEQF
TRBV27	TRBJ1-2	few	ASSIDRLGGYT
TRBV7-8	TRBJ1-5	NA	ASLVQGGNQPQH
TRBV3-1	TRBJ1-2	NA	ASSQNVYGYT
TRBV20-1	TRBJ2-7	NA	SARGWTGGFPAYEQY
TRBV29-1	TRBJ2-7	NA	SATDRAHEQY
TRBV29-1	TRBJ1-2	many	SVQSGGVYT
TRBV20-1	TRBJ1-2	many	SARDIRSLYGYT
TRBV7-9	TRBJ1-2	NA	ASSSSGPRSYGYT
TRBV20-1	TRBJ2-1	few	SARETRLGSYNEQF
TRBV29-1	NA	few	SVGHRGVNEQY
TRBV24-1	TRBJ2-3	NA	TTSPRRAGQGESTDTQY
TRBV20-1	TRBJ1-1	few	RAEVNTEAF
TRBV6-6	TRBJ2-3	NA	ASSLPGASTDTQY
TRBV9	TRBJ2-1	few	ASSVAAAGEQF
TRBV7-9	TRBJ2-3	NA	ASSTGLAGVTDTQY
TRBV20-1	TRBJ2-3	NA	SARDSPHSGVPDTQY
TRBV3-1	TRBJ2-3	NA	ASSHRGRVTDTQY
TRBV10-3	TRBJ2-1	few	AISESGQAVNNEQF
TRBV10-3	TRBJ2-7	many	AIGQGAAEQY
TRBV5-4	TRBJ1-2	NA	ASSLRSKNDRGQGYT
TRBV6-1	TRBJ2-3	NA	ASRTGTDTQY
TRBV6-5	TRBJ1-5	NA	ASSYGGLNQPQH
TRBV12-3/TRBV12-4	TRBJ1-2	NA	ASSFGQVRYT
TRBV20-1	TRBJ1-5	NA	SARSGQGRNQPQH
TRBV3-1	TRBJ2-5	few	ASSQDEIWGTQY
TRBV4-2	TRBJ1-1	few	ASSQGRLNTEAF
TRBV7-9	TRBJ1-1	NA	ASSFGQQEDEAF
TRBV4-1	TRBJ2-1	NA	ASSQFGLITYNEQF
TRBV7-6	TRBJ1-6	NA	ASSSPEGGLISPLH
TRBV7-2	TRBJ2-1	NA	ASGGRESYNEQC
TRBV28	TRBJ2-1	NA	ASSSVSGGKYNEQF
TRBV5-1	TRBJ1-1	NA	ASSWGTAEAF